Each of the 11 T cell receptor beta chains below was sequenced from the same sample in a study of OX40 agonist ivuxolimab in advanced cancers. This table comes from immunoSEQ multiplex PCR, and its TCRdb copy is limited to in-frame clones, with some not included. The data contain approximately 50,000 clones, around nine tenths of them singletons. Sample: CD4+ or CD8+ T cells sorted from blood, taken in a trial of the OX40 agonist ivuxolimab. The receptors stem from an adult with an advanced solid tumor such as melanoma, head and neck, liver or kidney cancer.

The CDR3: CSGRLAGGDTDTQYF. The CDR3 DNA reads as TGCAGCGGAAGACTAGCGGGAGGGGACACAGATACGCAGTATTTT. The chain couples TRBV29-1 to TRBJ2-3; 14 positions match TRBD2. CDR1 is SQVTM, CDR2 ANQGSEA, per germline. The CDR3 runs 15 residues. V trimming: 7 bases; J trimming: 2 bases; junction bases outside the gene matches: 5.

The CDR3, as DNA: TGTGCCAGCAGTGATCTCTTCTTTCGGAGCGGGGAAGACAATGAGCAGTTCTTC. Translation: CASSDLFFRSGEDNEQFF. The V call is TRBV6-1, the J call TRBJ2-1, with 7 bases that match TRBD2. V trimming: 3 bases; J trimming: 5 bases; junction bases outside the gene matches: 16. This CDR3 region has 18 residues. Per the germline V gene, CDR1 is MNHNS and CDR2 is SASEGT.

This chain's CDR3 is CASSFMVAGQTQYF. The CDR3 DNA reads as TGTGCCAGCAGCTTTATGGTTGCAGGGCAGACCCAGTACTTC. The rearrangement joins TRBV12-1 to TRBJ2-5; TRBD1 is the table's D call and was not checked against the DNA. TRBV12-1 is shown as a pseudogene. The CDR3 runs to 14 residues.

This chain uses TRBV5-1 with TRBJ2-3; 7 positions agree with TRBD2. Germline values: CDR1 SGHRS, CDR2 YFSETQ. V lost 4 bases, J lost 0 bases, and 8 bases stayed unmatched. This CDR3 comprises 16 residues. CDR3 coding DNA: TGCGCCAGCAGCATCCCGACTAGCCTTAGCACAGATACGCAGTATTTT. Amino acid sequence: CASSIPTSLSTDTQYF.

The rearrangement links TRBV19 to TRBJ2-7; 9 bases are a match to TRBD1. Germline V CDR1 and CDR2: LNHDA, SQIVND (reference sequence). The junction had 8 bases not matched to a gene; V was cut back by 3 bases and J by 5 bases. CDR3 size: 15 residues. CDR3 sequence reads: CASSISDRGTHEQYF. DNA for the CDR3: TGTGCCAGTAGTATTTCCGACAGGGGGACCCACGAGCAGTACTTC.

The genes are TRBV28 and TRBJ2-3; 10 bases line up with TRBD2. Germline lookup yields CDR1 MDHEN and CDR2 SYDVKM. The CDR3 is made up of 14 amino acids. V was pared by 8 bases and J by 7 bases, with 9 bases of the junction left unmatched. CDR3 region: CASGLAGASNTQYF. DNA for the CDR3: TGTGCCAGCGGTCTAGCGGGGGCCTCTAATACGCAGTATTTT.

The rearrangement links TRBV5-1 to TRBJ2-2, with 9 bases lining up with TRBD2. Trimming at V came to 1 base and at J to 7 bases, leaving 14 bases not matched to a gene. Germline V lookup: CDR1 SGHRS, CDR2 YFSETQ. The CDR3 runs to 18 residues. CDR3 sequence (DNA): TGCGCCAGCAGCTTGAAACTGAGCGGGAGGCCGGGTTTCGGGGAGCTGTTTTTT. The encoded protein is CASSLKLSGRPGFGELFF.

V and J are TRBV5-1 and TRBJ2-3; TRBD2 matches at 7 bases. Germline V gene lookup returns CDR1 SGHRS and CDR2 YFSETQ. The CDR3 consists of 15 residues. The ends lost 4 bases at V and 7 bases at J; junction bases unmatched: 12. The CDR3 sequence is CASSPTGGGANTQYF. The CDR3 bases are TGCGCCAGCAGCCCCACCGGGGGAGGGGCGAATACGCAGTATTTT.

This chain joins TRBV5-6 and TRBJ2-3; D is perhaps TRBD2 (5 bases). V was clipped by 0 bases and J by 2 bases, with 10 bases between them. Germline CDR1 and CDR2: SGHDT and YYEEEE. CDR3 length: 15 residues. CDR3 residues: CASSLGSVSTDTQYF. The CDR3 DNA reads TGTGCCAGCAGCTTGGGTAGCGTGTCCACAGATACGCAGTATTTT. The variable domain in full, with the rest retrieved from reference TRBV5-6 and TRBJ2-3, is DAGVTQSPTHLIKTRGQQVTLRCSPKSGHDTVSWYQQALGQGPQFIFQYYEEEERQRGNFPDRFSGHQFPNYSSELNVNALLLGDSALYLCASSLGSVSTDTQYFGPGTRLTVL.

V and J are TRBV19 and TRBJ1-5; D is unclear. V was trimmed by 3 bases and J by 3 bases, leaving 18 bases between them. The germline CDR1 and CDR2 sequences are LNHDA and SQIVND (reference sequence). The CDR3 is 17 residues long. The CDR3 sequence: CASSIFSFGPDNQPQHF. The CDR3 DNA reads TGTGCCAGTAGTATTTTCAGTTTTGGACCTGACAATCAGCCCCAGCATTTT.

The chain links TRBV6-5 to TRBJ1-2; 9 nucleotides agree with TRBD1. Germline CDR1 MNHEY, CDR2 SVGAGI. The CDR3 loop spans 15 amino acids. Trimming removed 6 bases from V and 6 bases from J; junction bases left unmatched: 11. CDR3 nucleotide sequence: TGTGCCAGCAGATACGGGGGGACAGGGACCCATGGCTACACCTTC. This codes for CASRYGGTGTHGYTF.